One TCR beta chain is described in this entry. Its antigen is undetermined. Clones were read by immunoSEQ multiplex PCR, and TCRdb kept only the in-frame ones, dropping some. The sample contains roughly 20,000 clones, 95% to 98% of which appear only once. V was pared by 4 bases and J by 6 bases, with 6 bases of the junction left unmatched. Germline V gene sequence: CDR1 SNHLY, CDR2 FYNNEI. The CDR3 runs 14 residues. The data are from a study of monozygotic twins with cystic fibrosis. Study-level findings and limits: Nucleotide-identical clonotype sharing was significantly higher within monozygotic CF twin pairs than between unrelated CF individuals.

J is TRBJ1-5 and V is TRBV2; the match to TRBD1 covers 7 bases. Sequenced: blood. The clonotype was recovered from a woman aged 25 to 39 with cystic fibrosis. The CDR3 is CASSVLTGFQPQHF. The CDR3 bases are TGTGCCAGCAGTGTTTTGACAGGGTTTCAGCCCCAGCATTTT.